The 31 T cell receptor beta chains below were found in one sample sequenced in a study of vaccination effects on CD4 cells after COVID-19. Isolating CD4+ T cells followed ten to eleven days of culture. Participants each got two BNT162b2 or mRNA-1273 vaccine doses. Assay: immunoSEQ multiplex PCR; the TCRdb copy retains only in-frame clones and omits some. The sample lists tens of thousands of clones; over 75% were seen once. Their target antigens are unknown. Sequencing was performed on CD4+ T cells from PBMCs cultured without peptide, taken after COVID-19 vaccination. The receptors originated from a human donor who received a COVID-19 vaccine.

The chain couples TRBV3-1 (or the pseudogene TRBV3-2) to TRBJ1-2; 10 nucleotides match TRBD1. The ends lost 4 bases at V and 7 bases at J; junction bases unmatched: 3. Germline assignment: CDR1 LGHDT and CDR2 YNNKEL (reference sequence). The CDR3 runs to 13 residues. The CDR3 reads CASSRRQGAGYTF. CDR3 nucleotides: TGTGCCAGCAGCCGAAGACAGGGGGCTGGCTACACCTTC.

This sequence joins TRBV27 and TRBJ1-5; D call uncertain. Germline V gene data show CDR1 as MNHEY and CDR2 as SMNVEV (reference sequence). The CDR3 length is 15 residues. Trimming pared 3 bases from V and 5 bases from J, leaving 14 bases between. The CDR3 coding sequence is TGTGCCAGCAGTTTGGGTCGGGTGGGCGATCAGCCCCAGCATTTT. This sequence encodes CASSLGRVGDQPQHF.

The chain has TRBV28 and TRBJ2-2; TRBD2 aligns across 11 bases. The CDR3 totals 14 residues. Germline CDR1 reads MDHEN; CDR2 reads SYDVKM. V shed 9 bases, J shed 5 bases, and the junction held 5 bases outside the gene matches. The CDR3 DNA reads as TGTGCCAGTTCTAGCGGGGGGACTACCGGGGAGCTGTTTTTT. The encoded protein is CASSSGGTTGELFF. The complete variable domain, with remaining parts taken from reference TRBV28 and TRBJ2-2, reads DVKVTQSSRYLVKRTGEKVFLECVQDMDHENMFWYRQDPGLGLRLIYFSYDVKMKEKGDIPEGYSVSREKKERFSLILESASTNQTSMYLCASSSGGTTGELFFGEGSRLTVL.

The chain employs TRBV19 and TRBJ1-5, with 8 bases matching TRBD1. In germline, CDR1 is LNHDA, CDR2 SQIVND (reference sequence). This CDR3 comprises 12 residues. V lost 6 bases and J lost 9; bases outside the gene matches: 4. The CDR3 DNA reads TGTGCCAGTAGCACAGGGGGAGGGCCCCAGCATTTT. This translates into CASSTGGGPQHF.

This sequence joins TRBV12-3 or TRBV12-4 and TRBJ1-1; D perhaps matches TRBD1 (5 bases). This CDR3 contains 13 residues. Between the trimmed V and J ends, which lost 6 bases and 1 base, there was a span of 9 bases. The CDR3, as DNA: TGTGCCAGCAGACAGGATTCGAACACTGAAGCTTTCTTT. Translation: CASRQDSNTEAFF.

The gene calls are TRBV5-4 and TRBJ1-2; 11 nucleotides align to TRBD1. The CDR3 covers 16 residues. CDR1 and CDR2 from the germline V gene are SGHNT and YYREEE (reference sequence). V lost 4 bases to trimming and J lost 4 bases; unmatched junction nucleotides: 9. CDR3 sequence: CASSAITGTGGYGYTF. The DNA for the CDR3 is TGTGCCAGCAGCGCTATCACCGGGACAGGGGGCTATGGCTACACCTTC.

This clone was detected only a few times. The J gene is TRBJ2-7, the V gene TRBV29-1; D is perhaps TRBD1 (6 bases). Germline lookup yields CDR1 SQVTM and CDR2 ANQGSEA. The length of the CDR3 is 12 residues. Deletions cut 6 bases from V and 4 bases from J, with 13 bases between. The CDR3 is CSVAPGAYEQYV. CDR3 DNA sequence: TGCAGCGTCGCCCCAGGGGCATACGAGCAGTACGTC.

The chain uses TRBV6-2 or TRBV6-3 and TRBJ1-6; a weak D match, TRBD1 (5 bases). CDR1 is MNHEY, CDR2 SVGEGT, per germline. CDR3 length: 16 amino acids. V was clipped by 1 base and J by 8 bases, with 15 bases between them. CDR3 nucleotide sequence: TGTGCCAGCAGTTACTTCGGGGGGAATTTGGATTCACCCCTCCACTTT. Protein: CASSYFGGNLDSPLHF.

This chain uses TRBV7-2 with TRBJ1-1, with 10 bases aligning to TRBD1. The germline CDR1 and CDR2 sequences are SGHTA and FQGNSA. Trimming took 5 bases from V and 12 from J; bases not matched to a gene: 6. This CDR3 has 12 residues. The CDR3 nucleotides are TGTGCCAGCAGCACCTGGGACAGGGGACCTTTCTTT. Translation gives CASSTWDRGPFF. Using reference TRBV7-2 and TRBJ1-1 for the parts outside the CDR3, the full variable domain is GAGVSQSPSNKVTEKGKDVELRCDPISGHTALYWYRQSLGQGLEFLIYFQGNSAPDKSGLPSDRFSAERTGGSVSTLTIQRTQQEDSAVYLCASSTWDRGPFFGQGTRLTVV.

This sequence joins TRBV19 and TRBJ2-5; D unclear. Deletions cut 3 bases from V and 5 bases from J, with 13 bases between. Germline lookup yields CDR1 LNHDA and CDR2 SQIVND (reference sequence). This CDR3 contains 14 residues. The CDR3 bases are TGTGCCAGTAGTATCGAGCCTCGATGGGAGACCCAGTACTTC. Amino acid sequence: CASSIEPRWETQYF.

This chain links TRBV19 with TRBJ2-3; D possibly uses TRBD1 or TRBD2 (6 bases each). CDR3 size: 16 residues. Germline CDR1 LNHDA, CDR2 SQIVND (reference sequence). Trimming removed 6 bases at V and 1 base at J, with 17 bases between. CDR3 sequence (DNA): TGTGCCAGTAGGACAAGGCCAAGGGGGGGCACAGATACGCAGTATTTT. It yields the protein CASRTRPRGGTDTQYF.

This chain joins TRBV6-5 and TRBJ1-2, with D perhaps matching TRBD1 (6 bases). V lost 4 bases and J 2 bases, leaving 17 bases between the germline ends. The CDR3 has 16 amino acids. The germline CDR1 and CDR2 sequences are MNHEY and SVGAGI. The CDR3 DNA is TGTGCCAGCAGTTCAGATTTCAGGGGACACAACTATGGCTACACCTTC. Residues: CASSSDFRGHNYGYTF.

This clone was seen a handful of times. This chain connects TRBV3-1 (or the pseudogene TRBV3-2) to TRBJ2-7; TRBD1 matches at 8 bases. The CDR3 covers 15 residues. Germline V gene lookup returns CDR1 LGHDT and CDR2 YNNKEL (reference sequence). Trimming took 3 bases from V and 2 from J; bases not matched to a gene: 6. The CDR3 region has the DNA TGTGCCAGCAGCCAGGGGACAGGCGGGACCTACGAGCAGTACGTC. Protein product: CASSQGTGGTYEQYV.

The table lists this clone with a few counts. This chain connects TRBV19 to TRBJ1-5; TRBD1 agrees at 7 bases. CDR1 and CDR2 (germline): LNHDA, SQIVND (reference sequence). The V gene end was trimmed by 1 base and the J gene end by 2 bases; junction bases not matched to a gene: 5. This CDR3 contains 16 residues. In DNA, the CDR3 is TGTGCCAGTAGTATAGGAAGGGGGCAGGGCAATCAGCCCCAGCATTTT. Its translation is CASSIGRGQGNQPQHF.

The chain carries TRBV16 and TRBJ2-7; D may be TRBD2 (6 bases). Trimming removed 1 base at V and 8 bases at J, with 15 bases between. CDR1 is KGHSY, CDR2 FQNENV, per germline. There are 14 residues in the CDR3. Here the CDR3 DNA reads TGTGCCAGCAGCCAATATCGCGGGGTTAAGAAGCAGTACGTC. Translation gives CASSQYRGVKKQYV.

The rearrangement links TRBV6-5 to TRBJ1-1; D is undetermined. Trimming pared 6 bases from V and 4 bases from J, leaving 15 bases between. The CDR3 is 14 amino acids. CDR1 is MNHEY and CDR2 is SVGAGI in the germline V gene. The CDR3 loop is CASSYTAGATEAFF. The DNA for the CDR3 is TGTGCCAGCAGCTACACGGCGGGCGCCACTGAAGCTTTCTTT.

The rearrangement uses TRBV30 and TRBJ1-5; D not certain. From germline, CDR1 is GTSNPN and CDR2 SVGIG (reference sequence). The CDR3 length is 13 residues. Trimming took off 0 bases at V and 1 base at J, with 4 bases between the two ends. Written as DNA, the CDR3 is TGTGCCTGGAGTGTGCGAAGCAATCAGCCCCAGCATTTT. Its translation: CAWSVRSNQPQHF.

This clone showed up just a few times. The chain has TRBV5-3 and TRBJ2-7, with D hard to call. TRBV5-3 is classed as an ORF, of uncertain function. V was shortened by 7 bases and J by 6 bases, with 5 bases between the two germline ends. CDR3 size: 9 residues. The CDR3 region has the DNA TGTGCCAGATCTTCCGAGCAGTACGTC. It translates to CARSSEQYV.

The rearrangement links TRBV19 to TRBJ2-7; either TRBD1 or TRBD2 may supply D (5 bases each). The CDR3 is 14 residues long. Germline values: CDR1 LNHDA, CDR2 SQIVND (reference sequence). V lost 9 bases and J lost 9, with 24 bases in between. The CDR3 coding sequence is TGTGCCAGGGCCACAGCCGGGACCCCCGTGGGGCAGTACGTC. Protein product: CARATAGTPVGQYV.

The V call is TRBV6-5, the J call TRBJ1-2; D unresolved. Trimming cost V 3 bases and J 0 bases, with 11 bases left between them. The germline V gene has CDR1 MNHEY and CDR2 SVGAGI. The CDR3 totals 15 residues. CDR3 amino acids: CASSYKTEANYGYTF. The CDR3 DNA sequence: TGTGCCAGCAGTTATAAAACCGAAGCTAACTATGGCTACACCTTC.

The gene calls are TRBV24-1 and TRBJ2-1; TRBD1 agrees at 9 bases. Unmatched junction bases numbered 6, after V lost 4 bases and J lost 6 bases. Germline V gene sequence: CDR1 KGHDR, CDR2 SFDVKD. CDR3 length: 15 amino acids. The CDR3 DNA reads TGTGCCACCAGTGACCCGGGACAGGGCTTCAATGAGCAGTTCTTC. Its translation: CATSDPGQGFNEQFF.

The CDR3 loop reads CASSSPGTGSIEKLFF. The CDR3 DNA reads as TGTGCCAGCAGCTCCCCCGGGACAGGGTCTATTGAAAAACTGTTTTTT. The J gene is TRBJ1-4, the V gene TRBV5-6, with 9 bases that match TRBD1. With 3 bases clipped from V and 7 bases from J, the junction kept 10 bases outside the gene matches. CDR3 length: 16 amino acids. The germline V gene encodes CDR1 SGHDT and CDR2 YYEEEE.

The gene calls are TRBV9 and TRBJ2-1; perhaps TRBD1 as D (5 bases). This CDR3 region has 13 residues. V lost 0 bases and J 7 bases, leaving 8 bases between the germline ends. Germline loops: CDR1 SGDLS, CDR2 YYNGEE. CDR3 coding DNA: TGTGCCAGCAGCGTAGGGAAGGGGAATGAGCAGTTCTTC. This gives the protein CASSVGKGNEQFF.

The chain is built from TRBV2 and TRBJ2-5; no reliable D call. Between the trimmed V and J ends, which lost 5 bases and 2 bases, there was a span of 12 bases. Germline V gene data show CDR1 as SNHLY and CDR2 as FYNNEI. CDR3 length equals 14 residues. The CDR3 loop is CASSRTSEQETQYF. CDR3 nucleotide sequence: TGTGCCAGCAGTCGGACCTCCGAGCAAGAGACCCAGTACTTC. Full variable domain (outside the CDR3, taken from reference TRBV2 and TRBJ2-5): EPEVTQTPSHQVTQMGQEVILRCVPISNHLYFYWYRQILGQKVEFLVSFYNNEISEKSEIFDDQFSVERPDGSNFTLKIRSTKLEDSAMYFCASSRTSEQETQYFGPGTRLLVL.

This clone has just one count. CDR3 in amino acids: CASSQGRDFGNTIYF. The CDR3 nucleotides read TGCGCCAGCAGCCAAGGTCGGGATTTTGGAAACACCATATATTTT. V is TRBV4-3 and J is TRBJ1-3; D is ambiguous. CDR1 and CDR2 from the germline V gene are LGHNA and YSLEER. The V and J ends lost 1 base and 3 bases respectively, with 10 bases between them. CDR3 size: 15 residues.

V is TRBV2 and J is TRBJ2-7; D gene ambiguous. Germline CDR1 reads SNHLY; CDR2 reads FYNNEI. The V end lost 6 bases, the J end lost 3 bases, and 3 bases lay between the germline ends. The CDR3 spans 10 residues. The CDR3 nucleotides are TGTGCCAGCAGAAACTACGAGCAGTACGTC. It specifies CASRNYEQYV.

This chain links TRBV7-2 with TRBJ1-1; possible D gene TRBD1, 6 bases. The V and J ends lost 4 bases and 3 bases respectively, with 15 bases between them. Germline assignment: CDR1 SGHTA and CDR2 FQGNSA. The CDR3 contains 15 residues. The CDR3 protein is CASSSRGARDTEAFF. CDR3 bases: TGTGCCAGCAGCTCTAGGGGGGCTCGGGACACTGAAGCTTTCTTT.

Here the CDR3 reads CASSLGGYSNQPQHF. Written as DNA, the CDR3 is TGTGCCAGCAGCTTGGGCGGGTATAGCAATCAGCCCCAGCATTTT. The chain recombines TRBV5-6 with TRBJ1-5; no reliable D call. V dropped 0 bases and J dropped 0 bases, with 7 bases sitting between them. The CDR3 is made up of 15 amino acids. Germline CDR1 reads SGHDT; CDR2 reads YYEEEE. Supplemented by reference TRBV5-6 and TRBJ1-5, the full variable domain reads DAGVTQSPTHLIKTRGQQVTLRCSPKSGHDTVSWYQQALGQGPQFIFQYYEEEERQRGNFPDRFSGHQFPNYSSELNVNALLLGDSALYLCASSLGGYSNQPQHFGDGTRLSIL.

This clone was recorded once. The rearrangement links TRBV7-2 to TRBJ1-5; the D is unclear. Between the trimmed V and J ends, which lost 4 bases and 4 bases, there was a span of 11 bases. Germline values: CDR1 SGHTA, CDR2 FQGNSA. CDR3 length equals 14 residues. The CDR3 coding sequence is TGTGCCAGCAGCTCTAACACTGGGAATCAGCCCCAGCATTTT. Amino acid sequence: CASSSNTGNQPQHF.

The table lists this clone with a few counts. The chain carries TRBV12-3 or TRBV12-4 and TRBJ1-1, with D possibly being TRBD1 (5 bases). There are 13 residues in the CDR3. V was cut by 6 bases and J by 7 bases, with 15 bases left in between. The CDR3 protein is CASRPGTPGEAFF. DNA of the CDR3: TGTGCCAGCAGACCAGGGACGCCCGGTGAAGCTTTCTTT.

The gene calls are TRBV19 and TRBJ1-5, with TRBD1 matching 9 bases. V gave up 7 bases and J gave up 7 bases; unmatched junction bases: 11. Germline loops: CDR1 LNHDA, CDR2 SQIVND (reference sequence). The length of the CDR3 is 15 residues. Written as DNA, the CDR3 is TGTGCCAGTATGGCAACAGGGGGCGTTTTCCAGCCCCAGCATTTT. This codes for CASMATGGVFQPQHF.